This entry lists 30 T cell receptor beta chains sequenced from one sample in a study of OX40 agonist ivuxolimab in advanced cancers. Some clones are missing from TCRdb's copy, which holds only in-frame ones; the method was immunoSEQ multiplex PCR. The sample has under 95,000 clones; around 90% are singletons. Here the sequenced sample was CD4+ or CD8+ T cells sorted from blood, taken in a trial of the OX40 agonist ivuxolimab. These receptors were taken from an adult with an advanced solid tumor such as melanoma, head and neck, liver or kidney cancer.

V usage is TRBV7-2 and J usage is TRBJ1-2, with D perhaps TRBD1 (5 bases). This CDR3 spans 14 amino acids. Trimming pared 1 base from V and 7 bases from J, leaving 13 bases between. CDR1 and CDR2 from the germline V gene are SGHTA and FQGNSA. CDR3 residues: CASSLVGPGGGYTF. In nucleotides, the CDR3 is TGTGCCAGCAGCTTAGTCGGTCCCGGGGGTGGCTACACCTTC.

The chain carries TRBV6-6 and TRBJ2-7, with TRBD2 as a possible D gene (5 bases). CDR3 length: 15 amino acids. Germline assignment: CDR1 MNHNY and CDR2 SVGAGI (reference sequence). V was clipped by 5 bases and J by 5 bases, with 19 bases between them. The CDR3 reads CASSNPGDNPNEQYF. The DNA of the CDR3 is TGTGCCAGCAGTAACCCCGGGGATAACCCAAACGAGCAGTACTTC.

The V and J genes are TRBV2 and TRBJ1-1; TRBD1 matches 8 bases. The CDR3 spans 15 residues. Looked up from germline, CDR1 is SNHLY and CDR2 is FYNNEI. The V gene end was trimmed by 2 bases and the J gene end by 4 bases; junction bases not matched to a gene: 6. Here the CDR3 reads CASSERTGMGTEAFF. CDR3 bases: TGTGCCAGCAGTGAAAGGACAGGGATGGGCACTGAAGCTTTCTTT.

This sequence joins TRBV5-1 and TRBJ2-7; 7 nucleotides line up with TRBD1. Per the germline V gene, CDR1 is SGHRS and CDR2 is YFSETQ. This CDR3 is 14 amino acids long. V trimming: 4 bases; J trimming: 3 bases; junction bases outside the gene matches: 7. The CDR3 here is CASSRDSRFYEQYF. The DNA of the CDR3 is TGCGCCAGCAGCCGGGACAGTCGATTCTACGAGCAGTACTTC.

The CDR3 bases are TGTGCCTGGAGTGATCAGAGAGGGTACACCTTC. Its translation is CAWSDQRGYTF. The J gene is TRBJ1-2, the V gene TRBV30; D remains ambiguous. This CDR3 contains 11 residues. The germline V and J ends were trimmed by 1 base and 11 bases, with 11 bases remaining between them. Germline loops: CDR1 GTSNPN, CDR2 SVGIG (reference sequence). Together with reference TRBV30 and TRBJ1-2, the CDR3 gives the full variable domain: SQTIHQWPATLVQPVGSPLSLECTVEGTSNPNLYWYRQAAGRGLQLLFYSVGIGQISSEVPQNLSASRPQDRQFILSSKKLLLSDSGFYLCAWSDQRGYTFGSGTRLTVV.

The chain is built from TRBV4-2 and TRBJ2-6, with D unclear. Germline V CDR1 and CDR2: LGHNA, YNFKEQ. V lost 1 base, J lost 0 bases, and 13 bases lay in between. The CDR3 extends over 18 amino acids. The CDR3 DNA reads TGTGCCAGCAGCCAAGGCCAGCAGTTCAACTCTGGGGCCAACGTCCTGACTTTC. It is translated as CASSQGQQFNSGANVLTF.

This chain uses TRBV6-1 with TRBJ1-2, with D possibly TRBD1 on 5 matching bases. The CDR3 extends over 14 amino acids. V lost 0 bases and J 4 bases, leaving 9 bases between the germline ends. Germline loops: CDR1 MNHNS, CDR2 SASEGT. CDR3: CASSEATVSYGYTF. CDR3 nucleotides: TGTGCCAGCAGTGAAGCGACAGTTTCCTATGGCTACACCTTC.

The gene calls are TRBV7-9 and TRBJ1-1, with unresolved D. The CDR3 is made up of 13 amino acids. Between the trimmed V and J ends, which lost 6 bases and 4 bases, there was a span of 12 bases. Germline loops: CDR1 SEHNR, CDR2 FQNEAQ (reference sequence). DNA of the CDR3: TGTGCCAGCAGACAGACGGCCAGCACTGAAGCTTTCTTT. Amino acids: CASRQTASTEAFF.

The chain is built from TRBV5-1 and TRBJ2-7; weak D call: TRBD1 (6 bases). Per germline, CDR1 SGHRS and CDR2 YFSETQ. V was trimmed by 5 bases and J by 1 base, leaving 10 bases between them. The CDR3 loop spans 13 amino acids. The CDR3 loop is CASSRQASYEQYF. CDR3 DNA: TGCGCCAGCAGTAGACAGGCTTCCTACGAGCAGTACTTC. The whole variable domain, filled in from reference TRBV5-1 and TRBJ2-7, reads KAGVTQTPRYLIKTRGQQVTLSCSPISGHRSVSWYQQTPGQGLQFLFEYFSETQRNKGNFPGRFSGRQFSNSRSEMNVSTLELGDSALYLCASSRQASYEQYFGPGTRLTVT.

This chain connects TRBV7-9 to TRBJ2-2, with D possibly TRBD1 on 6 matching bases. The CDR3 is 16 amino acids. V was trimmed by 2 bases and J by 4 bases, leaving 14 bases between them. CDR1 and CDR2 (germline): SEHNR, FQNEAQ (reference sequence). This chain's CDR3 is CASSLMAGAATGELFF. The CDR3 DNA reads TGTGCCAGCAGCTTAATGGCAGGGGCTGCCACCGGGGAGCTGTTTTTT.

The chain joins TRBV6-1 to TRBJ2-7; TRBD2 agrees at 7 bases. The ends lost 4 bases at V and 7 bases at J; junction bases unmatched: 10. The CDR3 contains 14 residues. From germline, CDR1 is MNHNS and CDR2 SASEGT. This chain's CDR3 is CASSAGAGVREQYF. In DNA, the CDR3 is TGTGCCAGCAGTGCCGGCGCGGGAGTCAGAGAGCAGTACTTC.

The genes are TRBV5-1 and TRBJ2-4; D is perhaps TRBD2 (6 bases). Per the germline V gene, CDR1 is SGHRS and CDR2 is YFSETQ. Trimming took off 0 bases at V and 8 bases at J, with 12 bases between the two ends. The CDR3 consists of 14 residues. DNA for the CDR3: TGCGCCAGCAGCTTGGCCGGGGGTTTCGACATTCAGTACTTC. It encodes CASSLAGGFDIQYF. The whole variable domain, remainder taken from reference TRBV5-1 and TRBJ2-4, is KAGVTQTPRYLIKTRGQQVTLSCSPISGHRSVSWYQQTPGQGLQFLFEYFSETQRNKGNFPGRFSGRQFSNSRSEMNVSTLELGDSALYLCASSLAGGFDIQYFGAGTRLSVL.

V is TRBV7-3 and J is TRBJ2-7; 8 bases fit TRBD2. V was pared by 5 bases and J by 2 bases, with 8 bases of the junction left unmatched. The CDR3 sequence is 15 residues long. Germline lookup yields CDR1 SGHTA and CDR2 FQGTGA. The CDR3 bases are TGTGCCAGCAGCCCGTCGGGGACTAGAACCTACGAGCAGTACTTC. Encoded protein: CASSPSGTRTYEQYF.

The chain recombines TRBV7-9 with TRBJ2-7; 8 nucleotides align to TRBD1. Germline CDR1 reads SEHNR; CDR2 reads FQNEAQ (reference sequence). The CDR3 covers 13 residues. V gave up 3 bases and J gave up 8 bases; unmatched junction bases: 6. The CDR3 sequence is CASSFQGAPKQYF. Here the CDR3 DNA reads TGTGCCAGCAGCTTTCAGGGGGCCCCCAAGCAGTACTTC.

The V call is TRBV7-9, the J call TRBJ1-6; the D gene is possibly TRBD1 (5 bases). The CDR3 runs to 13 residues. V gave up 5 bases and J gave up 11 bases, with 13 bases separating them. Germline V gene lookup returns CDR1 SEHNR and CDR2 FQNEAQ (reference sequence). CDR3 sequence reads: CASSHDRGPPLHF. CDR3 in DNA: TGTGCCAGCAGCCATGACAGAGGTCCACCCCTCCACTTT.

This clone was observed a single time. The V gene is TRBV5-1, the J gene TRBJ1-4; no clear D gene. Germline V gene lookup returns CDR1 SGHRS and CDR2 YFSETQ. V was pared by 1 base and J by 0 bases, with 10 bases between. This CDR3 has 16 residues. This chain's CDR3 is CASSLFPGATNEKLFF. CDR3 in DNA: TGCGCCAGCAGCTTGTTCCCCGGGGCAACTAATGAAAAACTGTTTTTT. The entire variable domain, with the rest obtained from reference TRBV5-1 and TRBJ1-4, is as follows: KAGVTQTPRYLIKTRGQQVTLSCSPISGHRSVSWYQQTPGQGLQFLFEYFSETQRNKGNFPGRFSGRQFSNSRSEMNVSTLELGDSALYLCASSLFPGATNEKLFFGSGTQLSVL.

The chain has TRBV5-4 and TRBJ1-1, with D perhaps matching TRBD1 (5 bases). Germline loops: CDR1 SGHNT, CDR2 YYREEE (reference sequence). Trimming shortened V by 2 bases and J by 9 bases, and 8 bases separated the two germline ends. This CDR3 is 11 amino acids long. CDR3 nucleotide sequence: TGTGCCAGCAGCTTTCGGGGCCAAGCTTTCTTT. It encodes CASSFRGQAFF.

The V gene is TRBV27, the J gene TRBJ2-7; D perhaps matches TRBD1 (6 bases). The CDR3 covers 13 residues. In germline, CDR1 is MNHEY, CDR2 SMNVEV (reference sequence). Trimming cost V 2 bases and J 2 bases, with 7 bases left between them. CDR3 sequence: CASSLQGTYEQYF. The DNA for the CDR3 is TGTGCCAGCAGTTTACAGGGGACCTACGAGCAGTACTTC.

The CDR3: CASSYGDTGELFF. In DNA, the CDR3 is TGTGCCAGCAGTTACGGGGACACCGGGGAGCTGTTTTTT. The chain links TRBV6-5 to TRBJ2-2; no clear D gene. CDR1 is MNHEY and CDR2 is SVGAGI in the germline V gene. Trimming stripped 2 bases from V and 3 bases from J, with 4 bases between. This CDR3 has 13 amino acids.

The chain carries TRBV7-3 and TRBJ1-5; the D is unclear. The V and J ends lost 1 base and 0 bases respectively, with 1 base between them. CDR1 is SGHTA and CDR2 is FQGTGA in the germline V gene. The CDR3 contains 13 residues. The CDR3 sequence: CASSLNSNQPQHF. The CDR3 DNA reads TGTGCCAGCAGCTTAAATAGCAATCAGCCCCAGCATTTT.

The chain carries TRBV5-6 and TRBJ1-4; D remains ambiguous. With 0 bases removed from V and 5 bases from J, the gap between germline ends came to 5 bases. Per the germline V gene, CDR1 is SGHDT and CDR2 is YYEEEE. CDR3 length: 13 residues. Here the CDR3 reads CASSLGRNEKLFF. Written as DNA, the CDR3 is TGTGCCAGCAGCTTGGGACGAAATGAAAAACTGTTTTTT.

This clone came up a few times. The genes are TRBV2 and TRBJ2-6; 8 nucleotides line up with TRBD1. Germline V lookup: CDR1 SNHLY, CDR2 FYNNEI. This CDR3 spans 17 amino acids. V lost 10 bases to trimming and J lost 3 bases; unmatched junction nucleotides: 14. CDR3 in amino acids: CAIRWQGAVSGANVLTF. In DNA form, the CDR3 reads TGTGCCATCCGGTGGCAGGGGGCAGTAAGTGGGGCCAACGTCCTGACTTTC.

The CDR3 nucleotides are TGTGCCAGCAGCTTGATGGCTGGGACAGGGGGTTTTGGTGGCTACACCTTC. Translation: CASSLMAGTGGFGGYTF. The chain couples TRBV5-6 to TRBJ1-2, with 11 bases lining up with TRBD1. Trimming cost V 1 base and J 7 bases; bases outside gene matches: 12. The CDR3 spans 17 residues. Germline loops: CDR1 SGHDT, CDR2 YYEEEE.

This clone was picked up one time. V gene TRBV16 combines with J gene TRBJ2-1, with 11 nucleotides matching TRBD2. With V trimmed by 4 bases and J by 7 bases, 12 bases remained unmatched. Germline CDR1 reads KGHSY; CDR2 reads FQNENV. CDR3 length: 17 amino acids. CDR3 sequence: CASSLPVLAGGGNEQFF. The CDR3 coding sequence is TGTGCCAGCAGCCTTCCCGTCCTAGCGGGAGGAGGAAATGAGCAGTTCTTC.

The V and J genes are TRBV19 and TRBJ2-6; D is unresolved. Deletions cut 3 bases from V and 4 bases from J, with 22 bases between. Germline-derived CDR1 and CDR2 are LNHDA and SQIVND (reference sequence). CDR3 length equals 19 residues. CDR3 sequence: CASSMHPDWVVAGANVLTF. The CDR3 region has the DNA TGTGCCAGTAGTATGCACCCTGACTGGGTAGTTGCCGGGGCCAACGTCCTGACTTTC.

The chain has TRBV5-1 and TRBJ1-1; D is unclear. V lost 0 bases and J 1 base, leaving 7 bases between the germline ends. From germline, CDR1 is SGHRS and CDR2 YFSETQ. There are 14 residues in the CDR3. CDR3 bases: TGCGCCAGCAGCTTGGAGCACGGGAACACTGAAGCTTTCTTT. Its translation: CASSLEHGNTEAFF.

The J gene is TRBJ1-1, the V gene TRBV6-5; D is undetermined. Trimming took 6 bases from V and 6 from J, leaving 17 bases between them. The CDR3 sequence is 14 residues long. CDR1 and CDR2 (germline): MNHEY, SVGAGI. CDR3 in amino acids: CASSYTTLGSEAFF. Here the CDR3 DNA reads TGTGCCAGCAGCTATACAACCTTGGGGTCTGAAGCTTTCTTT.

The chain combines TRBV30 with TRBJ1-2; D is ambiguous. CDR3 length: 14 residues. Germline CDR1 reads GTSNPN; CDR2 reads SVGIG (reference sequence). Trimming took 0 bases from V and 7 from J, leaving 15 bases between them. Here the CDR3 DNA reads TGTGCCTGGAGTGTAATTAGGAGCTGGGGTGGCTACACCTTC. Translating it yields CAWSVIRSWGGYTF.

The chain joins TRBV7-7 to TRBJ2-5; D tentatively reads TRBD1 or TRBD2 (5 bases each). The CDR3 is made up of 16 amino acids. The germline V and J ends were trimmed by 5 bases and 2 bases, with 18 bases remaining between them. From germline, CDR1 is SSHAT and CDR2 FNYEAQ (reference sequence). CDR3 amino acids: CASSIGLGRYQETQYF. The CDR3 DNA follows: TGTGCCAGCAGCATAGGTCTGGGACGGTATCAAGAGACCCAGTACTTC.

The chain carries TRBV5-5 and TRBJ1-1; D gene ambiguous. Germline CDR1 is SGHKS and CDR2 is YYEKEE (reference sequence). V lost 6 bases and J lost 0, with 9 bases in between. This CDR3 spans 13 amino acids. The CDR3, as DNA: TGTGCCAGCATTCGAAATTTGAACACTGAAGCTTTCTTT. It encodes CASIRNLNTEAFF.